Following are 12 T cell receptor beta chains from one sample sequenced in a study of blood T cell repertoires in COVID-19. The protocol was immunoSEQ multiplex PCR, while the TCRdb copy is restricted to in-frame clones and leaves out a portion. This repertoire shows about 250,000 clones, 87% found once; its top ten account for around 3%. Sequencing was carried out using peripheral blood. All receptors come from a man younger than 30 with active or convalescent COVID-19.

The chain carries TRBV19 and TRBJ2-3, with TRBD2 matching over 7 bases. CDR1 and CDR2 from the germline V gene are LNHDA and SQIVND (reference sequence). CDR3 length equals 15 residues. V lost 7 bases, J lost 2 bases, and 9 bases stayed unmatched. CDR3 in DNA: TGTGCCAGTATGGGTGGGGGGGTCGCCACAGATACGCAGTATTTT. Amino acid sequence: CASMGGGVATDTQYF.

This sequence joins TRBV5-1 and TRBJ2-2, with D possibly TRBD1 on 5 matching bases. CDR3 length: 13 amino acids. Trimming removed 4 bases from V and 5 bases from J, with 9 bases in between. Germline V CDR1 and CDR2: SGHRS, YFSETQ. DNA of the CDR3: TGCGCCAGCAGCAGGCCAGGGACCGGGGAGCTGTTTTTT. Protein: CASSRPGTGELFF.

This chain uses TRBV7-9 with TRBJ1-2; a weak D match, TRBD1 (5 bases). Germline CDR1 reads SEHNR; CDR2 reads FQNEAQ (reference sequence). This CDR3 contains 12 residues. The ends were cut back, 6 bases at V and 7 bases at J, with 12 bases in the middle. This chain's CDR3 is CASRGESSGYTF. CDR3 in DNA: TGTGCCAGCAGAGGGGAAAGCAGTGGCTACACCTTC.

The sample holds a few counts of this clone. The chain joins TRBV6-1 to TRBJ2-5, with 9 bases that match TRBD1. Germline CDR1 reads MNHNS; CDR2 reads SASEGT. This CDR3 contains 15 residues. V dropped 5 bases and J dropped 4; count of bases not matched to a gene: 8. The CDR3 region has the DNA TGTGCCAGCAGTTCAGGACCGGGACAGGGAGAGACCCAGTACTTC. It yields the protein CASSSGPGQGETQYF.

The chain recombines TRBV5-4 with TRBJ2-1, with 8 bases matching TRBD1. Germline V gene sequence: CDR1 SGHNT, CDR2 YYREEE (reference sequence). This CDR3 is 16 amino acids long. Trimming at V came to 4 bases and at J to 0 bases, leaving 6 bases not matched to a gene. CDR3 nucleotides: TGTGCCAGCAGCCCCCGGACAGGGAGCTCCTACAATGAGCAGTTCTTC. This translates into CASSPRTGSSYNEQFF.

This chain joins TRBV15 and TRBJ1-2; the D is unclear. The germline V gene encodes CDR1 LNHNV and CDR2 YYDKDF (reference sequence). Between the trimmed V and J ends, which lost 4 bases and 5 bases, there was a span of 14 bases. CDR3 length equals 14 residues. The CDR3 region is CATSIARVEYGYTF. The CDR3 nucleotides are TGTGCCACCAGCATCGCTCGGGTTGAGTATGGCTACACCTTC. Full variable domain (missing parts from reference TRBV15 and TRBJ1-2): DAMVIQNPRYQVTQFGKPVTLSCSQTLNHNVMYWYQQKSSQAPKLLFHYYDKDFNNEADTPDNFQSRRPNTSFCFLDIRSPGLGDTAMYLCATSIARVEYGYTFGSGTRLTVV.

The rearrangement links TRBV6-2 or TRBV6-3 to TRBJ1-5, with D possibly matching TRBD1 (6 bases). The germline gives CDR1 MNHEY, CDR2 SVGEGT. V gave up 2 bases and J gave up 0 bases, with 14 bases separating them. The length of the CDR3 is 17 residues. In DNA form, the CDR3 reads TGTGCCAGCAGTTACCCCGGCAGGGGTCATAGCAATCAGCCCCAGCATTTT. This gives the protein CASSYPGRGHSNQPQHF.

The genes are TRBV28 and TRBJ2-6; D unclear. V was shortened by 2 bases and J by 4 bases, with 9 bases between the two germline ends. Germline CDR1 is MDHEN and CDR2 is SYDVKM. The CDR3 runs to 15 residues. The CDR3 sequence is CASSLSSTGANVLTF. The CDR3 nucleotides read TGTGCCAGCAGTTTAAGCTCAACCGGGGCCAACGTCCTGACTTTC.

The rearrangement joins TRBV25-1 to TRBJ1-1; TRBD1 is a possible D gene (5 bases). V shed 0 bases and J shed 7 bases, with 12 bases lying between them. This CDR3 comprises 14 residues. CDR1 and CDR2 from the germline V gene are MGHDK and SYGVNS. CDR3 DNA sequence: TGTGCCAGCAGTGAATACCTGACAGATAGTGAAGCTTTCTTT. It codes for CASSEYLTDSEAFF.

The rearrangement uses TRBV18 and TRBJ2-5; tentative D call: TRBD1 (5 bases). Trimming removed 8 bases from V and 5 bases from J, with 18 bases in between. Germline-derived CDR1 and CDR2 are KGHSH and LQKENI. This CDR3 has 14 residues. The CDR3 region is CASAEKGLGETQYF. The CDR3 bases are TGTGCCAGCGCCGAAAAGGGGTTGGGTGAGACCCAGTACTTC.

V and J are TRBV28 and TRBJ2-1; 8 bases are shared with TRBD1. The CDR3 spans 14 residues. Per the germline V gene, CDR1 is MDHEN and CDR2 is SYDVKM. V shed 6 bases, J shed 5 bases, and the junction held 6 bases outside the gene matches. In nucleotides, the CDR3 is TGTGCCAGCAGGGTGACAGGGGCTAACAATGAGCAGTTCTTC. Residues: CASRVTGANNEQFF.

The CDR3 coding sequence is TGTGCCAGCAGTACCCCAGGGTTCTCTGGAAACACCATATATTTT. As protein: CASSTPGFSGNTIYF. This chain joins TRBV28 and TRBJ1-3, with D possibly being TRBD1 (5 bases). The germline V gene encodes CDR1 MDHEN and CDR2 SYDVKM. The CDR3 is made up of 15 amino acids. V gave up 5 bases and J gave up 0 bases, with 11 bases separating them.